This TCR beta chain is from a study of identifying expanded T cells in peripheral blood. Profiling relied on immunoSEQ multiplex PCR, and the TCRdb table lists in-frame clones only, not all of them. The sample has some 100,000 clones; 87% are singletons. Trimming took 3 bases from V and 7 from J, leaving 16 bases between them. The CDR3 has 14 amino acids. CDR1 KGHSH and CDR2 LQKENI come from the germline V gene. This chain uses TRBV18 with TRBJ2-7, with D possibly matching TRBD1 (5 bases). Sequencing was done on a sample of blood. This receptor was obtained from a person aged 18-70 years in good health. Here the CDR3 reads CASSPDSFYVEQYF. In DNA, the CDR3 is TGTGCCAGCTCACCCGACAGCTTCTACGTGGAGCAGTACTTC.